Only a few counts were recorded for the clone carrying this T cell receptor (beta chain). Extracted RNA was reverse transcribed into cDNA, the sequencing template. Produced via immunoSEQ multiplex PCR; TCRdb's table is partial and in-frame only. The repertoire includes a few hundred thousand clones, approximately 60% of them detected once, and 0.9% to 0.95% sits in the top ten. The sample is drawn from a study of CD8+ T cells in alopecia areata. Stated treatment: oral pan-JAK inhibitor, 5-10 mg twice daily. Lesional scalp tissue (obtained by punch biopsy) and peripheral blood were collected from alopecia areata patients. Deletions cut 0 bases from V and 0 bases from J, with 7 bases between. The CDR3 has 15 amino acids. CDR1 and CDR2 from the germline V gene are SGHTA and FQGNSA.

This material consisted of CD4+ T cells sorted from blood, taken at approximately week 51, from a patient treated with tofacitinib. The chain is built from TRBV7-2 and TRBJ2-3, with TRBD1 as a possible D gene (5 bases). The TCR comes from a human donor with alopecia areata. The CDR3 here is CASSLAGHSTDTQYF. The CDR3 region has the DNA TGTGCCAGCAGCTTAGCGGGGCATAGCACAGATACGCAGTATTTT.